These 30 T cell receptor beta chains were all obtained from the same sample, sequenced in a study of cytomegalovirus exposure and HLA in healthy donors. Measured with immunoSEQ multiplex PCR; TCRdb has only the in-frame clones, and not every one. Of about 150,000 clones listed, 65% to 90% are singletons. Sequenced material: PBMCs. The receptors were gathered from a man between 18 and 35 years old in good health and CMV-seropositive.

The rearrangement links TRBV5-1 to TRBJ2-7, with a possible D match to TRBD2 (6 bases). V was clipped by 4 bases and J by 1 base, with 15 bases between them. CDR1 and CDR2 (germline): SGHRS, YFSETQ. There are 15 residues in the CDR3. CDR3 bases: TGCGCCAGCAGCCAGGAAGGAGGGTGGTCCTACGAGCAGTACTTC. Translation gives CASSQEGGWSYEQYF.

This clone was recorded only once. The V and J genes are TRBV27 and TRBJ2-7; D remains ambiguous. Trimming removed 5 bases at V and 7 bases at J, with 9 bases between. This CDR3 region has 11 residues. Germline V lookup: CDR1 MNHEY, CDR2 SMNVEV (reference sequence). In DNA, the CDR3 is TGTGCCAGCAGTCGAGCCCGGGAGCAGTACTTC. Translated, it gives CASSRAREQYF.

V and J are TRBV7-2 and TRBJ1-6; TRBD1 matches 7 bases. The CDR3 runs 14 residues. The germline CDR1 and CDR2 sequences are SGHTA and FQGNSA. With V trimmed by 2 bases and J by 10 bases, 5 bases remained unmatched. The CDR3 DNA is TGTGCCAGCAGCTTATTGAGGGACAGATCACCCCTCCACTTT. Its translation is CASSLLRDRSPLHF.

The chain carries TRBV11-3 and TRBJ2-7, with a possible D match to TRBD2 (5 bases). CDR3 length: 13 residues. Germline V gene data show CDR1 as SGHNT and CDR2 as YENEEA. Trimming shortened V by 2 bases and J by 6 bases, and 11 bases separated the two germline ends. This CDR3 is CASSLSGGLEQYF. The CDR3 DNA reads TGTGCCAGCAGCTTATCCGGAGGTCTCGAGCAGTACTTC.

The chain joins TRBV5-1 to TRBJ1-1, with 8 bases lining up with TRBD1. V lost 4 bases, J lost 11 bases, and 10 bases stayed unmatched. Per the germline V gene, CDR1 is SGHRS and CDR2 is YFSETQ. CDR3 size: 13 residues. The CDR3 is CASSRYRGEEAFF. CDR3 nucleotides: TGCGCCAGCAGCAGATACAGGGGGGAGGAGGCTTTCTTT.

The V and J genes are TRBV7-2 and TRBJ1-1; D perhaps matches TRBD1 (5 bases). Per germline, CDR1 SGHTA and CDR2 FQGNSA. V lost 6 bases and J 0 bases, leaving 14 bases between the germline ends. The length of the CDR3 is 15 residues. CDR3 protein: CASSSQGGLNTEAFF. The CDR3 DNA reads TGTGCCAGCAGTTCCCAGGGAGGGTTGAACACTGAAGCTTTCTTT.

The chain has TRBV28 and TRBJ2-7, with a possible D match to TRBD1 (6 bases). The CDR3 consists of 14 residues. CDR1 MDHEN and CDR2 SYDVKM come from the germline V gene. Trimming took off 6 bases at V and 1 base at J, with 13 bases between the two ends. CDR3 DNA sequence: TGTGCCAGCAGATACCAACAGGGTTCCTACGAGCAGTACTTC. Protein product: CASRYQQGSYEQYF.

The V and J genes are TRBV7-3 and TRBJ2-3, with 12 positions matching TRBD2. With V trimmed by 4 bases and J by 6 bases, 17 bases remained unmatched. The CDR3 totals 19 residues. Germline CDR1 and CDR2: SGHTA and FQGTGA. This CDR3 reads CASSSQPFGLAGRRDTQYF. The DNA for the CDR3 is TGTGCCAGCAGCTCCCAACCTTTCGGACTAGCGGGACGGAGGGATACGCAGTATTTT.

The CDR3 here is CASSYFSGQPQHF. CDR3 DNA sequence: TGTGCCAGCAGTTATTTTTCGGGACAGCCCCAGCATTTT. This chain links TRBV6-5 with TRBJ1-5; no clear D gene. The V end was cut by 3 bases, the J end by 7 bases, with 10 bases between. CDR3 length equals 13 residues. Germline V gene lookup returns CDR1 MNHEY and CDR2 SVGAGI.

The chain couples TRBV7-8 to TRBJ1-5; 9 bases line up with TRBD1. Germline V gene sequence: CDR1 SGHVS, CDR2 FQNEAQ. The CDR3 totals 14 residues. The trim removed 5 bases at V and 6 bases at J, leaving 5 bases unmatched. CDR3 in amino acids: CASSLGTGSQPQHF. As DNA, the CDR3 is TGTGCCAGCAGCCTTGGGACAGGGAGTCAGCCCCAGCATTTT.

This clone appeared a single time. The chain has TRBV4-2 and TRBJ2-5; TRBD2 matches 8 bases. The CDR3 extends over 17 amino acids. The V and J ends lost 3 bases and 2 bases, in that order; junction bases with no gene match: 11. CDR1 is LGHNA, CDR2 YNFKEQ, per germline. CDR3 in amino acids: CASSHYTAGEDQETQYF. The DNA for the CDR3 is TGTGCCAGCAGCCACTACACAGCGGGGGAGGATCAAGAGACCCAGTACTTC.

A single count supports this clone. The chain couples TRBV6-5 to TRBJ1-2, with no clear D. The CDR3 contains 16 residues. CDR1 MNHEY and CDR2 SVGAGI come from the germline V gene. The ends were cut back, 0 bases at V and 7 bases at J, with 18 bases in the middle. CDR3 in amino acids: CASSYSTSTFASGYTF. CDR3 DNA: TGTGCCAGCAGTTACTCGACATCCACCTTCGCAAGTGGCTACACCTTC.

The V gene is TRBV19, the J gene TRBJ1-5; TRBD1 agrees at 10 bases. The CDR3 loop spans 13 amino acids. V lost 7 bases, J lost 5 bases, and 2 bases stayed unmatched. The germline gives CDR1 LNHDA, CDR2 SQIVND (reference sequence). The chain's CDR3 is CASKDRGDQPQHF. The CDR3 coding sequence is TGTGCCAGTAAGGACAGGGGGGATCAGCCCCAGCATTTT.

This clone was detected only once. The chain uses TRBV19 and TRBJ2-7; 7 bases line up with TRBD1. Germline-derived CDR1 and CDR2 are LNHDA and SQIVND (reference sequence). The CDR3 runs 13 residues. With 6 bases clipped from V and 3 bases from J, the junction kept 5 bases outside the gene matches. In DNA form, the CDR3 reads TGTGCCAGTAGAGGGACAGACTTCTACGAGCAGTACTTC. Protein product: CASRGTDFYEQYF.

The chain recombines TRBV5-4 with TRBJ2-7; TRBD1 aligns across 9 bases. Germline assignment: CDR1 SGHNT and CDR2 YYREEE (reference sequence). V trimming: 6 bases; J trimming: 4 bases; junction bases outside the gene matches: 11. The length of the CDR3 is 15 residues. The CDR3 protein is CASTLPGTGNYEQYF. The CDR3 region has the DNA TGTGCCAGCACCCTGCCGGGGACAGGGAATTACGAGCAGTACTTC.

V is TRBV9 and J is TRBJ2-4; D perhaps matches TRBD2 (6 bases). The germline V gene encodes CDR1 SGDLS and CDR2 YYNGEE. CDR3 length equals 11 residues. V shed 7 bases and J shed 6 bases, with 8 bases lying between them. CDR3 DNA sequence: TGTGCCAGCGGGGGAGGAAACATTCAGTACTTC. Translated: CASGGGNIQYF.

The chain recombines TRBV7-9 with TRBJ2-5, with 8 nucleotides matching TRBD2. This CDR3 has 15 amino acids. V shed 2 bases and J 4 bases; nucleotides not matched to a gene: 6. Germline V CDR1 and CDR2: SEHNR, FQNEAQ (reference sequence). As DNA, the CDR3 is TGTGCCAGCAGCTTATTCCCGGGACTAGTAGAGACCCAGTACTTC. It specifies CASSLFPGLVETQYF. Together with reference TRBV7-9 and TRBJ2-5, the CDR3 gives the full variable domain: DTGVSQNPRHKITKRGQNVTFRCDPISEHNRLYWYRQTLGQGPEFLTYFQNEAQLEKSRLLSDRFSAERPKGSFSTLEIQRTEQGDSAMYLCASSLFPGLVETQYFGPGTRLLVL.

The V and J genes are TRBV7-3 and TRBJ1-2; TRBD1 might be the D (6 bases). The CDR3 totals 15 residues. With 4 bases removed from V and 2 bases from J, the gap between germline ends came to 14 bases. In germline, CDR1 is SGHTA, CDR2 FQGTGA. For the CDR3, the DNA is TGTGCCAGCAGCTGGGGAAGCGGGACAAACTATGGCTACACCTTC. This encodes CASSWGSGTNYGYTF.

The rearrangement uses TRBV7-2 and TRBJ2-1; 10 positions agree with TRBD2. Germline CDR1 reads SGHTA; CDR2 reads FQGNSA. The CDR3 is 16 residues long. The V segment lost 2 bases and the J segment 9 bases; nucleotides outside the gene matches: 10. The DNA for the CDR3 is TGTGCCAGCAGCTTAATGAGAAGCGGGGGGGCCGGTGAGCAGTTCTTC. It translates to CASSLMRSGGAGEQFF.

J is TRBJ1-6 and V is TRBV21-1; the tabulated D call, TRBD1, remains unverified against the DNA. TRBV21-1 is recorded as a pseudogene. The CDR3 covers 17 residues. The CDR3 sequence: CASSPDRESCYNSPLHF. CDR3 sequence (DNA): TGTGCCAGCAGCCCCGACAGGGAGTCTTGCTATAATTCACCCCTCCACTTT.

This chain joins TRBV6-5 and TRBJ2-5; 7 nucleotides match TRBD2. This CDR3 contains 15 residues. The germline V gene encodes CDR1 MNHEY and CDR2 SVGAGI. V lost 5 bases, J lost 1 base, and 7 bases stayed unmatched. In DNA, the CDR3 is TGTGCCAGCAGTCCCGGGGACTACCTCCAAGAGACCCAGTACTTC. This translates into CASSPGDYLQETQYF.

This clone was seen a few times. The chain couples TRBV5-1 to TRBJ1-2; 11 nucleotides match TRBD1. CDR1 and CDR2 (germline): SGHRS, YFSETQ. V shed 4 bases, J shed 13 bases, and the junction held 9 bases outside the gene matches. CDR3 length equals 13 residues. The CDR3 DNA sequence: TGCGCCAGCAGCCTGACCGGGACAGGGGGAAGCACCTTC. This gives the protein CASSLTGTGGSTF. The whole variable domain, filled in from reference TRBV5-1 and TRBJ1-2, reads KAGVTQTPRYLIKTRGQQVTLSCSPISGHRSVSWYQQTPGQGLQFLFEYFSETQRNKGNFPGRFSGRQFSNSRSEMNVSTLELGDSALYLCASSLTGTGGSTFGSGTRLTVV.

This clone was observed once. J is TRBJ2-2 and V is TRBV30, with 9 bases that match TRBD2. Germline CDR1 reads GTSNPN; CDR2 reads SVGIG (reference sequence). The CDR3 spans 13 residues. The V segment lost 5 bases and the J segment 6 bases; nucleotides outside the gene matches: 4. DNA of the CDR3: TGTGCCTGGGCTAGCGGGACCCCCGGGGAGCTGTTTTTT. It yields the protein CAWASGTPGELFF.

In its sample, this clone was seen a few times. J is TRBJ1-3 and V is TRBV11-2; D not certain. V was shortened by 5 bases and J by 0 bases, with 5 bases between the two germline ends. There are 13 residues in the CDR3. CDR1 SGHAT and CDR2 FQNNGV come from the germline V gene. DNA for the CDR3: TGTGCCAGCAGCCCAGGCTCTGGAAACACCATATATTTT. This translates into CASSPGSGNTIYF.

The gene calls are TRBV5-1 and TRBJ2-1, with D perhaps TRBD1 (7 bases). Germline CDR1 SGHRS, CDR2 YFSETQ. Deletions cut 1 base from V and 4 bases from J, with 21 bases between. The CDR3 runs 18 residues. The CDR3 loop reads CASSLYHSRRDSYNEQFF. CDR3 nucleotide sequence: TGCGCCAGCAGCTTGTACCACTCTAGGCGGGACAGTTACAATGAGCAGTTCTTC.

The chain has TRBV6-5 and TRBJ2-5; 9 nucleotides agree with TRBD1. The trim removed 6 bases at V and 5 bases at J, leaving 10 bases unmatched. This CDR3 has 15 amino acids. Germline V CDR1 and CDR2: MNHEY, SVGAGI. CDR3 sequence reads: CASRVDRGLRETQYF. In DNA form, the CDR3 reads TGTGCCAGCAGGGTGGACAGGGGCCTACGGGAGACCCAGTACTTC.

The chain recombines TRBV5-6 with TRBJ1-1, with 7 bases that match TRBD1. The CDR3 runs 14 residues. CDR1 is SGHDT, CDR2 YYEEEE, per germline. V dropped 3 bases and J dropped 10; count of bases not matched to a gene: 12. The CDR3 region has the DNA TGTGCCAGCAGCTCCCCCAGGGGGAGGATTTTAGCTTTCTTT. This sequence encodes CASSSPRGRILAFF.

DNA of the CDR3: TGTGCCAGTAGACAGGGGAATGAGCAGTTCTTC. This encodes CASRQGNEQFF. This chain joins TRBV19 and TRBJ2-1, with 7 bases identical to TRBD1. The CDR3 length is 11 residues. Germline V gene lookup returns CDR1 LNHDA and CDR2 SQIVND (reference sequence). Trimming cost V 6 bases and J 7 bases; bases outside gene matches: 0. The full variable domain, completed using reference TRBV19 and TRBJ2-1, is DGGITQSPKYLFRKEGQNVTLSCEQNLNHDAMYWYRQDPGQGLRLIYYSQIVNDFQKGDIAEGYSVSREKKESFPLTVTSAQKNPTAFYLCASRQGNEQFFGPGTRLTVL.

CDR3 coding DNA: TGTGCCAGCAGCGTAGTAGGGAGCTCCTACAATGAGCAGTTCTTC. Translating gives CASSVVGSSYNEQFF. The V and J genes are TRBV9 and TRBJ2-1; tentatively, D is TRBD2 (5 bases). V lost 0 bases and J lost 0, with 7 bases in between. The CDR3 length is 15 residues. Germline V CDR1 and CDR2: SGDLS, YYNGEE.

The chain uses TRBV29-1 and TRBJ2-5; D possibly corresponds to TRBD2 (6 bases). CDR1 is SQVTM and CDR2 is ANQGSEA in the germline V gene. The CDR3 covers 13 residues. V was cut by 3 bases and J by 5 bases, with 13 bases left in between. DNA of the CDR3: TGCAGCGTTGAGCCAGACCGGGGGGAGACCCAGTACTTC. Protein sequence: CSVEPDRGETQYF.